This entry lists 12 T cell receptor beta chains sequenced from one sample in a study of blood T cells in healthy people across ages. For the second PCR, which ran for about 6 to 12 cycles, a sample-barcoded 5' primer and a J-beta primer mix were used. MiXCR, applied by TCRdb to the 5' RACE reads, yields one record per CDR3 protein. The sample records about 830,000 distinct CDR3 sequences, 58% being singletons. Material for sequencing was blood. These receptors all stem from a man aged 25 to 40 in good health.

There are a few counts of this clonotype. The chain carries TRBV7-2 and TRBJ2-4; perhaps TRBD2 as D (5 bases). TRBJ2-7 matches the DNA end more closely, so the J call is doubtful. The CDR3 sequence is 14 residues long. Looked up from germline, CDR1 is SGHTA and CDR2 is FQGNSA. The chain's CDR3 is CASSPAGNSGEQYF. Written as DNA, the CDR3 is TGTGCCAGCAGCCCGGCGGGCAACTCGGGCGAGCAGTACTTC.

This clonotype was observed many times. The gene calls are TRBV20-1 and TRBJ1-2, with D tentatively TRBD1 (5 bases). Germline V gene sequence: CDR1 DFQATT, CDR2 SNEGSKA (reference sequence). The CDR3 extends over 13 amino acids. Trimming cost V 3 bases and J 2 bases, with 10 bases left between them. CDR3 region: CSASVEGNYGYTF. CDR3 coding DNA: TGCAGTGCTAGTGTGGAGGGGAACTATGGCTACACCTTC.

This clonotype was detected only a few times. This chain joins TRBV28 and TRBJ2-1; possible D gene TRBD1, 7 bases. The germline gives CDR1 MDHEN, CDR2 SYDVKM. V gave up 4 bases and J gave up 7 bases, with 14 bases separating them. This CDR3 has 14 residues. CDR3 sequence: CASSYRGGFNEQFF. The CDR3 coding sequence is TGTGCCAGCAGTTACAGGGGAGGTTTTAATGAGCAGTTCTTC. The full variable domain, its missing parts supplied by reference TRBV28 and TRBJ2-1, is DVKVTQSSRYLVKRTGEKVFLECVQDMDHENMFWYRQDPGLGLRLIYFSYDVKMKEKGDIPEGYSVSREKKERFSLILESASTNQTSMYLCASSYRGGFNEQFFGPGTRLTVL.

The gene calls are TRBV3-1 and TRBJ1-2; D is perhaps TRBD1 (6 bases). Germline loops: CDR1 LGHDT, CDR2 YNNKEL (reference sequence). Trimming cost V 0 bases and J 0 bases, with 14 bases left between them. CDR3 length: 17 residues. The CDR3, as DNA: TGTGCCAGCAGCCAAGATCGGGGACAACCGACTAACTATGGCTACACCTTC. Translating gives CASSQDRGQPTNYGYTF.

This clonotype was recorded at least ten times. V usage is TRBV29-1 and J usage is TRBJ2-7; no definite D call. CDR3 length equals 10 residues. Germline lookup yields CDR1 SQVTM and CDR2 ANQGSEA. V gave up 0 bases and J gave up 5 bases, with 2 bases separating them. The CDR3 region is CSVEENEQYF. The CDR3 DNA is TGCAGCGTTGAAGAGAACGAGCAGTACTTC.

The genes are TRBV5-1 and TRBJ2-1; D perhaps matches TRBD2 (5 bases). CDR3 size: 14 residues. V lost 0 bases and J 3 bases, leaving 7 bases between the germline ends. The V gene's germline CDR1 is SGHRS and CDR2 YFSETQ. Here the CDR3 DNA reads TGCGCCAGCAGCTTGGGTAGCGTCTACAATGAGCAGTTCTTC. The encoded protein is CASSLGSVYNEQFF.

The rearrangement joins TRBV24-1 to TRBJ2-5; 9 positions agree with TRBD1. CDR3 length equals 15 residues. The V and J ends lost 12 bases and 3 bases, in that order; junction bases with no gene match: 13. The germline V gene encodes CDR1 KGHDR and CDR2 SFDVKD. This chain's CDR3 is CAFGSGTGRKETQYF. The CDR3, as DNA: TGTGCCTTCGGCTCCGGGACAGGGAGGAAAGAGACCCAGTACTTC.

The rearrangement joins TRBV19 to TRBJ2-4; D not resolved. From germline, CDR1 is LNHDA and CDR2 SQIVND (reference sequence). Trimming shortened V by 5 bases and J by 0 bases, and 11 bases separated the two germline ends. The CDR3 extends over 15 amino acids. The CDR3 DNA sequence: TGTGCCAGTAGTTTCGCCGGATTAGCCAAAAACATTCAGTACTTC. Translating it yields CASSFAGLAKNIQYF.

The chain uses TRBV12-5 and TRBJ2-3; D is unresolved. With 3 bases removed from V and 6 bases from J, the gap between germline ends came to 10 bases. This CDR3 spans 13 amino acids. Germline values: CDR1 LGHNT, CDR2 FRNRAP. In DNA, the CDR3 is TGTGCTAGTGGTTTATCCCCCTCGGATACGCAGTATTTT. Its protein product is CASGLSPSDTQYF.

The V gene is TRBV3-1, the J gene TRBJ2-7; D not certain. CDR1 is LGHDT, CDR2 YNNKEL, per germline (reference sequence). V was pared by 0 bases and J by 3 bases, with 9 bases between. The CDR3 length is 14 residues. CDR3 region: CASSQDQTYYEQYF. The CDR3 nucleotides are TGTGCCAGCAGCCAAGATCAAACATACTACGAGCAGTACTTC.

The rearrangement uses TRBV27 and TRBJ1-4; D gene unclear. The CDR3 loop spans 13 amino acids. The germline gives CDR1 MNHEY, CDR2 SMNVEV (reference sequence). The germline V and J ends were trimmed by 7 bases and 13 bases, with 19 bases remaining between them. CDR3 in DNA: TGTGCCAGCAAACCCTCTACCAATAGGGCACTGTTTTTT. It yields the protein CASKPSTNRALFF.

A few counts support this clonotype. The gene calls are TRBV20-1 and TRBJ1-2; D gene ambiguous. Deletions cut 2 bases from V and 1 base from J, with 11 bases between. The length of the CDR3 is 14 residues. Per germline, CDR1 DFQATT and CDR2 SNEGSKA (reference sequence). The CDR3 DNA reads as TGCAGTGCTAGACCCCAGGAGTTTAACTATGGCTACACCTTC. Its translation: CSARPQEFNYGYTF.